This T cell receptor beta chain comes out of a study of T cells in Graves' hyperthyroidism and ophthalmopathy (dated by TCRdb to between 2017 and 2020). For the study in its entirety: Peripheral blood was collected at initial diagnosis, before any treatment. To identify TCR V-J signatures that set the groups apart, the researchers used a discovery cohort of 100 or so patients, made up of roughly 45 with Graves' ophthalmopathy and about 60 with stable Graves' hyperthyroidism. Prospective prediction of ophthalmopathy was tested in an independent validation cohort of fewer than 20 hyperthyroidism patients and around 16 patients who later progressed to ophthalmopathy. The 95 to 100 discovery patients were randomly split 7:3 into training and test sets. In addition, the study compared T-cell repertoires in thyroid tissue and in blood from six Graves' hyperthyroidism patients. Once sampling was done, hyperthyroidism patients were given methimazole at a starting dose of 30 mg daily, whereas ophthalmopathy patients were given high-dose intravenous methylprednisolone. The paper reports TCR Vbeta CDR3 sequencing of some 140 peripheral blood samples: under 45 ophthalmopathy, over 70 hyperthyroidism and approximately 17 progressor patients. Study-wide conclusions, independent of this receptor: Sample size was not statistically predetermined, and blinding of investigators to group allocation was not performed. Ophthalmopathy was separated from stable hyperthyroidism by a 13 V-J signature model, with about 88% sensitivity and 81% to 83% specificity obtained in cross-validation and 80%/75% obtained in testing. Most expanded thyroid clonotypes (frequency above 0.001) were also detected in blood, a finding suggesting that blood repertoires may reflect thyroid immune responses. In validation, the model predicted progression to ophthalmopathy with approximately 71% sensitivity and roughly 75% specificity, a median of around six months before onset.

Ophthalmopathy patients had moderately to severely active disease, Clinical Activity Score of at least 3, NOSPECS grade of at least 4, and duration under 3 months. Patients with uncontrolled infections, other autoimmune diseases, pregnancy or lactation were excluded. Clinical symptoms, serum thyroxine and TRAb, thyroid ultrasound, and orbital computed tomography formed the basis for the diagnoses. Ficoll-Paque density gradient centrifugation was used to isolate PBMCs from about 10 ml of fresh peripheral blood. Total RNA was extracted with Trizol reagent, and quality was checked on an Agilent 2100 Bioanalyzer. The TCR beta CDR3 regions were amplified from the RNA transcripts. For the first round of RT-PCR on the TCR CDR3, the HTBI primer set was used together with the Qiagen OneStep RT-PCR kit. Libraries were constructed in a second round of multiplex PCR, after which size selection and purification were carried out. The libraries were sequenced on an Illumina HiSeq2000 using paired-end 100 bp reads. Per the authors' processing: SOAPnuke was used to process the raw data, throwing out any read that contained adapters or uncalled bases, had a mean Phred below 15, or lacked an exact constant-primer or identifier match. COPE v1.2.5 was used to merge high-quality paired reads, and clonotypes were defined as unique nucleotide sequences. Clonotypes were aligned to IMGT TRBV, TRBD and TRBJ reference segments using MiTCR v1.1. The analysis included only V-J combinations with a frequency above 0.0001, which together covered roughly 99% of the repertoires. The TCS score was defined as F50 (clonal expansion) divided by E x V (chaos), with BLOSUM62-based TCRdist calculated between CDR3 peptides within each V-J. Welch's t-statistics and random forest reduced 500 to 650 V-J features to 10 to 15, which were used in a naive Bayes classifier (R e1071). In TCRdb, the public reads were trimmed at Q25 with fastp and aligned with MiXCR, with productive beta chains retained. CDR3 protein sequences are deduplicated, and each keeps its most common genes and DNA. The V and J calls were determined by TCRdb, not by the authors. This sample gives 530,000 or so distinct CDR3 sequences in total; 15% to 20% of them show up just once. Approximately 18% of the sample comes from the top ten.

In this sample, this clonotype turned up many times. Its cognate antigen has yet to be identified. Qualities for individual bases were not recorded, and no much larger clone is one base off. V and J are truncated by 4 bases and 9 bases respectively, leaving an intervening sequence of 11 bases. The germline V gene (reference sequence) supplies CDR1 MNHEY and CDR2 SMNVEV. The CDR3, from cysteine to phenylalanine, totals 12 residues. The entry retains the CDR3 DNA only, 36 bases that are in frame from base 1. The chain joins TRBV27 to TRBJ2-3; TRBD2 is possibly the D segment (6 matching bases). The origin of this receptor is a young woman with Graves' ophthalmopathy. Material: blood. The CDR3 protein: CASSSGAGTQYF. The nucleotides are TGTGCCAGCAGTTCCGGGGCGGGGACGCAGTATTTT.